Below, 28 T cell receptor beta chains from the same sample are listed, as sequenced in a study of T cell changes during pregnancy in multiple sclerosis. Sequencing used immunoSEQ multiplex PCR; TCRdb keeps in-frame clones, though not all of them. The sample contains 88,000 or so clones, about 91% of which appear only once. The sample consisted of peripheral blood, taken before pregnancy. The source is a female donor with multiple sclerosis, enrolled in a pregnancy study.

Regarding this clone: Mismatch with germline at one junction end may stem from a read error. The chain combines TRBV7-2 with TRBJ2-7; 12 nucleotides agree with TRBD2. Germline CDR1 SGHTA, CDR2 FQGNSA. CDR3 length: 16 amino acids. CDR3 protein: CASSPTDTSGGSGRNF. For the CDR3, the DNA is TGTGCCAGCAGCCCGACAGACACTAGCGGGGGGTCCGGTCGTAACTTC.

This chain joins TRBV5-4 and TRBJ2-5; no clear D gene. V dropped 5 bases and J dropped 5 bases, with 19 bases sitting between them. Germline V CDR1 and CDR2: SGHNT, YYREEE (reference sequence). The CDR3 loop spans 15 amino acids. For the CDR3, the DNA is TGTGCCAGCAGACTCGCGCCAACGCCCGGTGAGACCCAGTACTTC. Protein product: CASRLAPTPGETQYF.

DNA for the CDR3: TGTGCCAGCAGCTTAAGCGGGGTAAACAATGAGCAGTTCTTC. It is translated as CASSLSGVNNEQFF. The chain couples TRBV5-6 to TRBJ2-1; 7 positions agree with TRBD2. Germline lookup yields CDR1 SGHDT and CDR2 YYEEEE. Trimming at V came to 2 bases and at J to 5 bases, leaving 4 bases not matched to a gene. CDR3 length equals 14 residues.

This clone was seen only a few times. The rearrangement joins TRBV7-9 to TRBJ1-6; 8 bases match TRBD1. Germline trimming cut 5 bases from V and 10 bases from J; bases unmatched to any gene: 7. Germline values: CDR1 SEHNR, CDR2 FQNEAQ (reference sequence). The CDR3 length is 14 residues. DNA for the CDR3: TGTGCCAGCAGCAACGGACAGGGTGGCTCACCCCTCCACTTT. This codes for CASSNGQGGSPLHF.

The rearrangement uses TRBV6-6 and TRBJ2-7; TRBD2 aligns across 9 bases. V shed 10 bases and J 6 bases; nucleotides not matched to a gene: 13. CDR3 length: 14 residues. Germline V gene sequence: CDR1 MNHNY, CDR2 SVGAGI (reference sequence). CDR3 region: CATEGVAGVSEQYF. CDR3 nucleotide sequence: TGTGCCACCGAGGGGGTAGCGGGGGTTAGCGAGCAGTACTTC.

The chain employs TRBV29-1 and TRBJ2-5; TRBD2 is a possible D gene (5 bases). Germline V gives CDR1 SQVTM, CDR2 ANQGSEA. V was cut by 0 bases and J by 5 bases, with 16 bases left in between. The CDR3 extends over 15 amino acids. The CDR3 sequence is CSVEEIGLSGETQYF. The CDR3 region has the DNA TGCAGCGTTGAAGAGATAGGACTCTCTGGGGAGACCCAGTACTTC.

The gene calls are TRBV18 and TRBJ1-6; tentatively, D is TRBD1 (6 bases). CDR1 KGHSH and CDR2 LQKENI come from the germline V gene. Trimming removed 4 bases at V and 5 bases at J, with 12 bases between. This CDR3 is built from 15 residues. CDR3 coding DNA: TGTGCCAGCTCACTGGGACAAACGGATAATTCACCCCTCCACTTT. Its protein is CASSLGQTDNSPLHF.

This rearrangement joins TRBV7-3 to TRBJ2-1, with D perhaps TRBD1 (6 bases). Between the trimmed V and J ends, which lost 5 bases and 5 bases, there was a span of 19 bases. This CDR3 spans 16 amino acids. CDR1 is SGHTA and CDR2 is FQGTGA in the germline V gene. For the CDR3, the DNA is TGTGCCAGCAGCAGCCAACCGGGACAAGTCCACAATGAGCAGTTCTTC. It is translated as CASSSQPGQVHNEQFF.

The CDR3 here is CASSPPGGYEQYF. CDR3 bases: TGTGCCAGCAGCCCGCCCGGGGGCTACGAGCAGTACTTC. The chain recombines TRBV5-6 with TRBJ2-7; a possible D gene is TRBD2 (6 bases). V lost 4 bases and J 3 bases, leaving 11 bases between the germline ends. Germline V gives CDR1 SGHDT, CDR2 YYEEEE. The CDR3 runs to 13 residues.

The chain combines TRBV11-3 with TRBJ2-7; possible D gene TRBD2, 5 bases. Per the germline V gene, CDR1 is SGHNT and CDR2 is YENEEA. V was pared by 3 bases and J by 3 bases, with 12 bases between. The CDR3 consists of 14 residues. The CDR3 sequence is CASSFAGLSYEQYF. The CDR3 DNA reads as TGTGCCAGCAGCTTCGCTGGACTGAGCTACGAGCAGTACTTC.

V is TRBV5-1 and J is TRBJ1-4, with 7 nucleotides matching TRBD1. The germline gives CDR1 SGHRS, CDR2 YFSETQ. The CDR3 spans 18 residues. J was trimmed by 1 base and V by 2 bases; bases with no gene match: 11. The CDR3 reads CASSLVTGIPLTNEKLFF. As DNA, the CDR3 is TGCGCCAGCAGCTTAGTGACAGGGATTCCTTTAACTAATGAAAAACTGTTTTTT. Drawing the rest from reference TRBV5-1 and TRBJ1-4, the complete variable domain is KAGVTQTPRYLIKTRGQQVTLSCSPISGHRSVSWYQQTPGQGLQFLFEYFSETQRNKGNFPGRFSGRQFSNSRSEMNVSTLELGDSALYLCASSLVTGIPLTNEKLFFGSGTQLSVL.

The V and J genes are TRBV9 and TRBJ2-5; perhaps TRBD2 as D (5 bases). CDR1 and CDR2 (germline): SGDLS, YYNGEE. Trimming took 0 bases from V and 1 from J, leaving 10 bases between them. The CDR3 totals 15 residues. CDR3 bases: TGTGCCAGCAGCGTAGGTGTCGGGGTCCAAGAGACCCAGTACTTC. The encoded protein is CASSVGVGVQETQYF.

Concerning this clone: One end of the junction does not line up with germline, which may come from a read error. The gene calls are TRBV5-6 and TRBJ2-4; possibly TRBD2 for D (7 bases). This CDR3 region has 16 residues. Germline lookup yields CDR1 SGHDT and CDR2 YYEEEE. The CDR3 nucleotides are TGTGCCAGCAGCCACGCGGGGGCGGCCCGGAAAAGCATTCAGTACTTC. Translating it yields CASSHAGAARKSIQYF.

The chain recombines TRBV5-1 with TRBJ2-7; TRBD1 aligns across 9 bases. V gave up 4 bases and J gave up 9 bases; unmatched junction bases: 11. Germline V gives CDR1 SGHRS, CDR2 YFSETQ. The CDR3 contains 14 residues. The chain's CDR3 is CASSTGTGFFVQYF. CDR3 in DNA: TGCGCCAGCAGCACCGGGACAGGGTTCTTCGTGCAGTACTTC.

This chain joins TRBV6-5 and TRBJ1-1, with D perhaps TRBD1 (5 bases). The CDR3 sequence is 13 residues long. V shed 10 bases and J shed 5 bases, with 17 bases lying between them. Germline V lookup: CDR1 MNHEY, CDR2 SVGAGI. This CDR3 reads CATSEGARTEAFF. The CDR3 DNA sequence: TGTGCCACCTCTGAAGGGGCTCGGACTGAAGCTTTCTTT.

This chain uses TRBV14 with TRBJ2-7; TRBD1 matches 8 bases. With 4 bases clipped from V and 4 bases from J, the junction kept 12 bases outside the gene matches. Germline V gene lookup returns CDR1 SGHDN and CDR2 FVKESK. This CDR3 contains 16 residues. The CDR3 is CASSPRQGIMGYEQYF. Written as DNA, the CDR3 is TGTGCCAGCAGCCCCCGACAGGGGATAATGGGGTACGAGCAGTACTTC.

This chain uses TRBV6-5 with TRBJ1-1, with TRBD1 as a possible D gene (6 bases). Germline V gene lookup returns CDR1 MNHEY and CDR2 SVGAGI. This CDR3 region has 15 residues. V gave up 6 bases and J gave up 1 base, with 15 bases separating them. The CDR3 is CASRPPGTPNTEAFF. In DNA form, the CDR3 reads TGTGCCAGCAGGCCACCCGGGACACCGAACACTGAAGCTTTCTTT.

The CDR3 DNA reads TGTGCCTGGAGTCACCTGGTCCGGGGAAGCCTGAACACTGAAGCTTTCTTT. Its translation is CAWSHLVRGSLNTEAFF. The chain is built from TRBV30 and TRBJ1-1; D call uncertain. Germline V lookup: CDR1 GTSNPN, CDR2 SVGIG (reference sequence). Trimming took off 2 bases at V and 0 bases at J, with 19 bases between the two ends. This CDR3 has 17 amino acids.

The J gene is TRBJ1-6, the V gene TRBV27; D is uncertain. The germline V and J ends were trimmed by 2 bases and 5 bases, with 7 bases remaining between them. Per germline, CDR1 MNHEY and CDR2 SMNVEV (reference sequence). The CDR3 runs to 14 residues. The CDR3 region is CASSLSTDNSPLHF. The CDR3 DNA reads TGTGCCAGCAGTTTAAGTACAGATAATTCACCCCTCCACTTT.

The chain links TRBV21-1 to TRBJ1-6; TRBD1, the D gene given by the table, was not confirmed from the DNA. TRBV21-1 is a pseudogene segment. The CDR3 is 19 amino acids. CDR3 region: CASSSRDRGPFRSNSPLHF. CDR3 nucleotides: TGTGCCAGCAGCTCCCGGGACAGGGGGCCTTTTAGGTCTAATTCACCCCTCCACTTT.

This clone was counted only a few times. The CDR3 reads CASSQTPTSGGINEQFF. The CDR3 DNA sequence: TGCGCCAGCAGCCAAACCCCCACTAGCGGGGGGATTAATGAGCAGTTCTTC. The V call is TRBV4-1, the J call TRBJ2-1; 12 positions agree with TRBD2. The V gene's germline CDR1 is MGHRA and CDR2 YSYEKL. The CDR3 contains 17 residues. The V gene end was trimmed by 2 bases and the J gene end by 7 bases; junction bases not matched to a gene: 9.

The CDR3 nucleotides read TGTGCCAGCAGCTCGCTCCAGGGGTACCCCTTAACCAAAAACATTCAGTACTTC. Protein: CASSSLQGYPLTKNIQYF. This chain joins TRBV27 and TRBJ2-4, with D maybe TRBD1 (6 bases). This CDR3 has 18 residues. Germline V lookup: CDR1 MNHEY, CDR2 SMNVEV (reference sequence). Trimming cost V 6 bases and J 2 bases, with 23 bases left between them.

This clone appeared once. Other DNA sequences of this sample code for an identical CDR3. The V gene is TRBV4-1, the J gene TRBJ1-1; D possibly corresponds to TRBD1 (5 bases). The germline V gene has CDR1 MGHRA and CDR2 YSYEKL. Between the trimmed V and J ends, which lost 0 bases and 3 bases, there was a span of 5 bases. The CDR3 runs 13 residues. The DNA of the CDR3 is TGCGCCAGCAGCCAAGACAGGGACACTGAAGCTTTCTTT. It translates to CASSQDRDTEAFF.

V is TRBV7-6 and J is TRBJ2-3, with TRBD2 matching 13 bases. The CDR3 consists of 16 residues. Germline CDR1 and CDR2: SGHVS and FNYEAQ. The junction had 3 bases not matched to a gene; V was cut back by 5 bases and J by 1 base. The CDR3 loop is CASSRGTSGGTDTQYF. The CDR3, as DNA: TGTGCCAGCAGCCGCGGGACTAGCGGGGGCACAGATACGCAGTATTTT.

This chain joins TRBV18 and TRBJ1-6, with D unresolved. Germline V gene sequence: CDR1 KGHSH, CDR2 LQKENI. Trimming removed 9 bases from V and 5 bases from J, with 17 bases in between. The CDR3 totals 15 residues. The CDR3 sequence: CASSSERGNNSPLHF. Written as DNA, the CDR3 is TGTGCCAGTTCGTCGGAGCGGGGAAATAATTCACCCCTCCACTTT.

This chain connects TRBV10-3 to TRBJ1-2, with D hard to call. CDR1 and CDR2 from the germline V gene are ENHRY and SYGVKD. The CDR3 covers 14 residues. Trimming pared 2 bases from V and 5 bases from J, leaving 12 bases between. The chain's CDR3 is CAISEGGSDYGYTF. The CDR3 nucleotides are TGTGCCATCAGTGAGGGAGGCAGCGATTATGGCTACACCTTC.

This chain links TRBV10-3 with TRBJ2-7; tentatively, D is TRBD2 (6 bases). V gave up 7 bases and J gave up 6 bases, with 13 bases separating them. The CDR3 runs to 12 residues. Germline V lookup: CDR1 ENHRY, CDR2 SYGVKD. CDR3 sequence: CAINGGDGEQYF. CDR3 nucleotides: TGTGCCATCAATGGAGGGGACGGCGAGCAGTACTTC.

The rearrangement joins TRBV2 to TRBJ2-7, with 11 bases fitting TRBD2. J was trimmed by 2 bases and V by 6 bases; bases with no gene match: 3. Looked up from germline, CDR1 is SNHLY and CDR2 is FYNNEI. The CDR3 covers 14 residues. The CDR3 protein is CASRGTSGAYEQYF. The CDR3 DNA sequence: TGTGCCAGCAGAGGGACTAGCGGAGCCTACGAGCAGTACTTC.